This TCR beta chain was identified in a study of blood T cell repertoires in COVID-19. The wider study: The analysed material was cDNA or gDNA that came from T cells, B-cell-depleted T cells, or PBMCs.

Some clones are missing from TCRdb's copy, which holds only in-frame ones; the method was immunoSEQ multiplex PCR. This sample has 200,000 to 250,000 clones; approximately 85% occur once, and the top ten carry about 5%. Seattle patients were enrolled during active infection and followed longitudinally. Germline assignment: CDR1 SGHRS and CDR2 YFSETQ. CDR3 length: 18 residues. V shed 6 bases and J 0 bases; nucleotides not matched to a gene: 12. This receptor was identified in a woman in her 70s with COVID-19, enrolled during active disease. This chain connects TRBV5-1 to TRBJ2-5, with 12 bases aligning to TRBD2. The specimen sequenced was peripheral blood. CDR3 in amino acids: CASTTGLAGTNYQETQYF. CDR3 in DNA: TGCGCCAGCACGACTGGACTAGCGGGGACGAACTACCAAGAGACCCAGTACTTC.